These 19 T cell receptor beta chains were sequenced from one sample in a study of blood T cell repertoires in COVID-19. Only in-frame clones appear in the TCRdb table, and some are missing; sequencing was by immunoSEQ multiplex PCR. Of more than 350,000 clones listed, more than 70% are singletons. The material sequenced was PBMCs or T cells enriched from blood (not recorded which). All receptors derive from a woman aged 18-35 years who had been exposed to COVID-19.

CDR3 in DNA: TGTGCCAGCAGCCCCTCGCGGGGGGCCTCCGAGCAGTACTTC. Residues: CASSPSRGASEQYF. The gene calls are TRBV3-1 (or the pseudogene TRBV3-2) and TRBJ2-7, with 8 bases that match TRBD2. With 4 bases clipped from V and 6 bases from J, the junction kept 8 bases outside the gene matches. Per the germline V gene, CDR1 is LGHDT and CDR2 is YNNKEL (reference sequence). This CDR3 is 14 amino acids long.

The chain uses TRBV28 and TRBJ1-5; the match to TRBD1 covers 9 bases. The CDR3 is 17 amino acids. Germline V lookup: CDR1 MDHEN, CDR2 SYDVKM. V was clipped by 6 bases and J by 0 bases; unmatched bases: 9. In nucleotides, the CDR3 is TGTGCCAGCAGGTCGGACAGGGGTTCACATAGCAATCAGCCCCAGCATTTT. Translated, it gives CASRSDRGSHSNQPQHF.

This chain links TRBV7-3 with TRBJ2-3; D perhaps matches TRBD1 (6 bases). CDR1 SGHTA and CDR2 FQGTGA come from the germline V gene. The germline V and J ends were trimmed by 2 bases and 4 bases, with 10 bases remaining between them. This CDR3 contains 14 residues. The CDR3 loop is CASSLYYRADTQYF. In DNA, the CDR3 is TGTGCCAGCAGCTTATACTACAGGGCAGATACGCAGTATTTT.

The CDR3, as DNA: TGTGCCAGCAGCGTAGCGGGGGGGCAGACAGATACGCAGTATTTT. It is translated as CASSVAGGQTDTQYF. The chain employs TRBV9 and TRBJ2-3; 8 positions match TRBD2. Germline V gene data show CDR1 as SGDLS and CDR2 as YYNGEE. V lost 0 bases and J lost 3; bases outside the gene matches: 3. The CDR3 length is 15 residues.

The chain links TRBV5-6 to TRBJ1-2; no clear D gene. The CDR3 length is 13 residues. Trimming removed 1 base at V and 4 bases at J, with 8 bases between. Germline CDR1 reads SGHDT; CDR2 reads YYEEEE. The CDR3 reads CASSLQSFYGYTF. CDR3 nucleotides: TGTGCCAGCAGCTTGCAGTCTTTCTATGGCTACACCTTC.

The V and J genes are TRBV12-5 and TRBJ2-7; D may be TRBD2 (6 bases). CDR1 is LGHNT and CDR2 is FRNRAP in the germline V gene. This CDR3 is 17 amino acids long. The V end was cut by 0 bases, the J end by 7 bases, with 22 bases between. This CDR3 is CASGLVFPGERLREQYF. The CDR3 DNA is TGTGCTAGTGGTTTGGTCTTTCCGGGGGAGAGACTTCGGGAGCAGTACTTC. Complete variable domain (other parts from reference TRBV12-5 and TRBJ2-7): DARVTQTPRHKVTEMGQEVTMRCQPILGHNTVFWYRQTMMQGLELLAYFRNRAPLDDSGMPKDRFSAEMPDATLATLKIQPSEPRDSAVYFCASGLVFPGERLREQYFGPGTRLTVT.

The rearrangement uses TRBV19 and TRBJ1-5; TRBD1 agrees at 8 bases. CDR3 length equals 14 residues. The V gene end was trimmed by 10 bases and the J gene end by 6 bases; junction bases not matched to a gene: 11. Germline-derived CDR1 and CDR2 are LNHDA and SQIVND (reference sequence). CDR3 DNA: TGTGCCACAAAACAGGGGGGTACAAGTCAGCCCCAGCATTTT. Translated: CATKQGGTSQPQHF.

This rearrangement joins TRBV19 to TRBJ2-3; tentatively, D is TRBD1 (5 bases). The CDR3 has 13 amino acids. Trimming took off 3 bases at V and 4 bases at J, with 8 bases between the two ends. The germline V gene has CDR1 LNHDA and CDR2 SQIVND (reference sequence). The CDR3 spells CASSIQGPDTQYF. CDR3 DNA: TGTGCCAGTAGTATTCAGGGTCCAGATACGCAGTATTTT.

This rearrangement joins TRBV7-2 to TRBJ2-3; 8 bases match TRBD1. The germline V gene has CDR1 SGHTA and CDR2 FQGNSA. This CDR3 is built from 17 residues. Losses at the gene ends were 6 bases for V and 6 bases for J; bases not matched to a gene: 17. CDR3 region: CASRPPPASGGLDTQYF. DNA of the CDR3: TGTGCCAGCAGACCCCCCCCCGCTTCAGGGGGCCTCGATACGCAGTATTTT.

The count of this clone is one. The J gene is TRBJ1-2, the V gene TRBV29-1; 10 bases match TRBD1. The germline V gene encodes CDR1 SQVTM and CDR2 ANQGSEA. V shed 7 bases, J shed 4 bases, and the junction held 9 bases outside the gene matches. The length of the CDR3 is 14 residues. The DNA for the CDR3 is TGCAGCGAGACGACAGGGGGCGCGGGCTATGGCTACACCTTC. This encodes CSETTGGAGYGYTF.

The chain is built from TRBV9 and TRBJ1-2, with 8 bases matching TRBD1. With V trimmed by 0 bases and J by 6 bases, 10 bases remained unmatched. CDR1 is SGDLS, CDR2 YYNGEE, per germline. The length of the CDR3 is 16 residues. The CDR3 DNA reads TGTGCCAGCAGCGTAGACCGGACAGGGCTGTTGAATGGCTACACCTTC. Translation: CASSVDRTGLLNGYTF. Combining the CDR3 with reference TRBV9 and TRBJ1-2 gives the whole variable domain DSGVTQTPKHLITATGQRVTLRCSPRSGDLSVYWYQQSLDQGLQFLIQYYNGEERAKGNILERFSAQQFPDLHSELNLSSLELGDSALYFCASSVDRTGLLNGYTFGSGTRLTVV.

The chain carries TRBV9 and TRBJ1-1; possibly TRBD1 for D (6 bases). Germline-derived CDR1 and CDR2 are SGDLS and YYNGEE. The CDR3 totals 15 residues. Trimming removed 0 bases from V and 5 bases from J, with 14 bases in between. The CDR3 loop reads CASSVEGRGETEAFF. The CDR3 bases are TGTGCCAGCAGCGTAGAGGGCAGGGGAGAGACTGAAGCTTTCTTT. Using reference TRBV9 and TRBJ1-1 for the parts outside the CDR3, the full variable domain is DSGVTQTPKHLITATGQRVTLRCSPRSGDLSVYWYQQSLDQGLQFLIQYYNGEERAKGNILERFSAQQFPDLHSELNLSSLELGDSALYFCASSVEGRGETEAFFGQGTRLTVV.

Of note for this clone: This same CDR3 is encoded by further DNA sequences in the sample. This CDR3 is CASSARQVNTEAFF. The DNA of the CDR3 is TGTGCCAGCAGTGCCCGACAGGTGAACACTGAAGCTTTCTTT. The chain joins TRBV2 to TRBJ1-1; a weak D match, TRBD1 (6 bases). Trimming took 4 bases from V and 0 from J, leaving 9 bases between them. Germline-derived CDR1 and CDR2 are SNHLY and FYNNEI. The CDR3 consists of 14 residues.

This clone came up once. The V and J genes are TRBV21-1 and TRBJ1-5; the D call of TRBD1 is as the table states it, not checked on the DNA. TRBV21-1 is a listed pseudogene. The CDR3 loop spans 18 amino acids. The CDR3 bases are TGTGCCAGCAGCAAAGCGCAACAGGGAAATGATAGCAATCAGCCCCAGCATTTT. Translating it yields CASSKAQQGNDSNQPQHF.

This clone appeared a single time. This chain uses TRBV14 with TRBJ1-2; TRBD1 matches 7 bases. This CDR3 comprises 15 residues. Trimming at V came to 4 bases and at J to 4 bases, leaving 9 bases not matched to a gene. The V gene's germline CDR1 is SGHDN and CDR2 FVKESK. In nucleotides, the CDR3 is TGTGCCAGCAGCCCCTTACACCAGGGGGTCTATGGCTACACCTTC. Translation: CASSPLHQGVYGYTF.

This chain connects TRBV6-1 to TRBJ1-3; 8 bases match TRBD1. The CDR3 is made up of 14 amino acids. The V gene end was trimmed by 1 base and the J gene end by 6 bases; junction bases not matched to a gene: 2. CDR1 and CDR2 (germline): MNHNS, SASEGT. CDR3 bases: TGTGCCAGCAGTGAAGACAGGGGGGAAAACACCATATATTTT. It specifies CASSEDRGENTIYF.

This sequence joins TRBV15 and TRBJ1-5; 7 nucleotides agree with TRBD1. The CDR3 contains 15 residues. Germline CDR1 LNHNV, CDR2 YYDKDF (reference sequence). Trimming at V came to 0 bases and at J to 8 bases, leaving 7 bases not matched to a gene. Written as DNA, the CDR3 is TGTGCCACCAGCAGAGATCCGGACAGGTCAGAGCCCCAGCATTTT. Translating gives CATSRDPDRSEPQHF. The full variable domain, in which reference TRBV15 and TRBJ1-5 provide the parts outside the CDR3, is DAMVIQNPRYQVTQFGKPVTLSCSQTLNHNVMYWYQQKSSQAPKLLFHYYDKDFNNEADTPDNFQSRRPNTSFCFLDIRSPGLGDTAMYLCATSRDPDRSEPQHFGDGTRLSIL.

This clone was seen a few times. This sequence joins TRBV27 and TRBJ2-1; the match to TRBD2 covers 10 bases. The J segment lost 8 bases and the V segment lost 8 bases, leaving 6 bases of the junction unmatched. The CDR3 runs 13 residues. Germline V gene data show CDR1 as MNHEY and CDR2 as SMNVEV (reference sequence). The CDR3 bases are TGTGCCAGCCAAAGCGGGGGGGCATATGAGCAGTTCTTC. Residues: CASQSGGAYEQFF.

This chain connects TRBV19 to TRBJ2-1; the match to TRBD2 covers 15 bases. CDR1 and CDR2 (germline): LNHDA, SQIVND (reference sequence). The CDR3 length is 14 residues. V trimming: 6 bases; J trimming: 10 bases; junction bases outside the gene matches: 4. CDR3 protein: CASRGLAGGLEQFF. The CDR3 DNA sequence: TGTGCCAGTAGGGGACTAGCGGGGGGCTTGGAGCAGTTCTTC. Variable domain in full (rest from reference TRBV19 and TRBJ2-1): DGGITQSPKYLFRKEGQNVTLSCEQNLNHDAMYWYRQDPGQGLRLIYYSQIVNDFQKGDIAEGYSVSREKKESFPLTVTSAQKNPTAFYLCASRGLAGGLEQFFGPGTRLTVL.